Presented here are 5 T cell receptor beta chains from one specimen sequenced in a study of shared clonotypes between healthy human individuals (dated by TCRdb to 2020 to 2021). CD8 naive samples consisted of CD45RO-negative cells that were positively selected for CCR7, yielding a CD45RA+CCR7+ population without TemRA cells. To prepare the library, the immunoSEQ multiplex PCR assay was applied. TCRdb provides this immuneACCESS table in a form limited to in-frame rearrangements. Some clones are lacking; in checked studies, under half of them reflect an unresolved V gene, and why the rest are absent is not known. Counted in this sample were about 2.2 million clones; about 92% of them appeared once. Around 1.7% of the sample is in the top ten clones. Sequenced: naive CD8+ T cells from PBMCs. The cell subset or site label on this specimen signifies: CD45RA+CCR7+. The receptors stem from a man aged 18 to 29 in good health. Some clones in this sample may be carry-over from other donors' samples.

V gene TRBV14 combines with J gene TRBJ2-5; D may be TRBD2 (6 bases). The CDR3 runs 14 residues. CDR1 and CDR2 from the germline V gene are SGHDN and FVKESK. The V end lost 11 bases, the J end lost 1 base, and 17 bases lay between the germline ends. The DNA of the CDR3 is TGTGCCGATTTTCGGAGGGTGATCCAAGAGACCCAGTACTTC. Its translation is CADFRRVIQETQYF.

V gene TRBV29-1 combines with J gene TRBJ2-1; D call uncertain. CDR3 length: 13 residues. Per the germline V gene, CDR1 is SQVTM and CDR2 is ANQGSEA. Between the trimmed V and J ends, which lost 6 bases and 0 bases, there was a span of 9 bases. CDR3 protein: CSVSDYSYNEQFF. The CDR3 DNA reads as TGCAGCGTGTCCGATTACTCCTACAATGAGCAGTTCTTC.

This rearrangement joins TRBV11-2 to TRBJ1-3, with unresolved D. Germline CDR1 SGHAT, CDR2 FQNNGV. The CDR3 has 15 residues. Trimming cost V 0 bases and J 4 bases, with 10 bases left between them. The CDR3 DNA sequence: TGTGCCAGCAGCTTAGAGTACGGGGTAGGAAACACCATATATTTT. It translates to CASSLEYGVGNTIYF.

This clone came up once. V usage is TRBV6-6 and J usage is TRBJ2-1, with TRBD2 matching 8 bases. Trimming removed 2 bases from V and 8 bases from J; junction bases left unmatched: 5. This CDR3 is built from 14 residues. CDR1 and CDR2 from the germline V gene are MNHNY and SVGAGI (reference sequence). The CDR3 DNA sequence: TGTGCCAGCAGTTACGCGGGACTAGGGGATGAGCAGTTCTTC. It encodes CASSYAGLGDEQFF.

This chain links TRBV19 with TRBJ1-1; 8 positions match TRBD1. Germline assignment: CDR1 LNHDA and CDR2 SQIVND (reference sequence). V was clipped by 5 bases and J by 4 bases; unmatched bases: 9. This CDR3 contains 15 residues. The CDR3 DNA follows: TGTGCCAGTAGTGGCCAGGGGGCGCGGATCACTGAAGCTTTCTTT. Its protein product is CASSGQGARITEAFF.